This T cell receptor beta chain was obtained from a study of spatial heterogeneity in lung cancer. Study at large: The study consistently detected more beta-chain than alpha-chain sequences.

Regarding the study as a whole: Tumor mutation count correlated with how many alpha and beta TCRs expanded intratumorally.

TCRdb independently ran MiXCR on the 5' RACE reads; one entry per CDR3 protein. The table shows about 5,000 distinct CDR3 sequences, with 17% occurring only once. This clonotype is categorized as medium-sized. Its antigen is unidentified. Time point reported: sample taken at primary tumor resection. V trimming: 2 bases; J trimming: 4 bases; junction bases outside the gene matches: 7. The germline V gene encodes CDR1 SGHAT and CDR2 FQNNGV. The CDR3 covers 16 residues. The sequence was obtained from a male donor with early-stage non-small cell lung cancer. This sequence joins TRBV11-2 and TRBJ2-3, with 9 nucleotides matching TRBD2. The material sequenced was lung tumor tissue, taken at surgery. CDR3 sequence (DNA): TGTGCCAGCAGCTTAATCGGCGGGGGGGCCTCAGATACGCAGTATTTT. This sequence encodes CASSLIGGGASDTQYF.